The next 28 T cell receptor beta chains were all read from a single sample in a study of blood T cell repertoires in COVID-19. Clones were read by immunoSEQ multiplex PCR, and TCRdb kept only the in-frame ones, dropping some. The sample includes about 210,000 clones, 70% to 90% of them seen just once. What was sequenced was PBMCs or T cells enriched from blood (not recorded which). The receptors here all came from a woman aged 18-35 years who had recovered from COVID-19.

The chain is built from TRBV10-3 and TRBJ1-4, with D possibly being TRBD1 (5 bases). Germline CDR1 and CDR2: ENHRY and SYGVKD. The CDR3 covers 16 residues. V lost 8 bases, J lost 4 bases, and 20 bases lay in between. This CDR3 reads CAIGSSGPEFNEKLFF. The CDR3 nucleotides read TGTGCCATCGGGTCATCAGGGCCGGAGTTTAATGAAAAACTGTTTTTT.

The chain links TRBV4-1 to TRBJ1-2; unclear D gene. This CDR3 region has 14 residues. V shed 3 bases and J shed 4 bases, with 12 bases lying between them. Germline V CDR1 and CDR2: MGHRA, YSYEKL. The CDR3 DNA reads as TGCGCCAGCAGCCACATTCCCGCGATCTATGGCTACACCTTC. Protein sequence: CASSHIPAIYGYTF.

V usage is TRBV6-5 and J usage is TRBJ2-5, with 7 bases that match TRBD1. Trimming at V came to 5 bases and at J to 4 bases, leaving 4 bases not matched to a gene. Germline V gene sequence: CDR1 MNHEY, CDR2 SVGAGI. CDR3 length equals 13 residues. The chain's CDR3 is CASSHNRGETQYF. The CDR3 nucleotides are TGTGCCAGCAGTCACAACAGGGGAGAGACCCAGTACTTC.

This clone was seen just once. The CDR3 spells CATSGGLVSPLHF. As DNA, the CDR3 is TGTGCCACCTCGGGGGGCCTCGTTTCACCCCTCCACTTT. The chain employs TRBV27 and TRBJ1-6, with D perhaps TRBD1 (6 bases). CDR1 MNHEY and CDR2 SMNVEV come from the germline V gene (reference sequence). The CDR3 totals 13 residues. The ends were cut back, 10 bases at V and 9 bases at J, with 16 bases in the middle.

This clone was seen more than once but under ten times. V gene TRBV6-1 combines with J gene TRBJ2-7; no firm D call. V lost 1 base and J lost 2, with 6 bases in between. The CDR3 sequence is 13 residues long. CDR1 and CDR2 from the germline V gene are MNHNS and SASEGT. CDR3 sequence reads: CASSEDGPYEQYF. Written as DNA, the CDR3 is TGTGCCAGCAGTGAAGACGGTCCCTACGAGCAGTACTTC.

The chain is built from TRBV2 and TRBJ2-1; no firm D call. Germline V CDR1 and CDR2: SNHLY, FYNNEI. The CDR3 loop spans 15 amino acids. Deletions cut 7 bases from V and 2 bases from J, with 15 bases between. The CDR3 here is CASTPGGDPYNEQFF. DNA for the CDR3: TGTGCCAGCACCCCGGGTGGAGACCCCTACAATGAGCAGTTCTTC.

The chain joins TRBV10-3 to TRBJ1-1; maybe TRBD1 (5 bases). The length of the CDR3 is 12 residues. V lost 6 bases to trimming and J lost 3 bases, with 8 bases between them. Per the germline V gene, CDR1 is ENHRY and CDR2 is SYGVKD. The CDR3 loop is CAIREGDTEAFF. The CDR3 DNA reads TGTGCCATCAGGGAAGGGGACACTGAAGCTTTCTTT.

CDR3 amino acids: CASSPIGQGTYEQYF. The DNA for the CDR3 is TGTGCCAGCAGTCCCATAGGACAGGGAACCTACGAGCAGTACTTC. The chain employs TRBV6-5 and TRBJ2-7; the match to TRBD1 covers 8 bases. CDR3 size: 15 residues. V lost 5 bases to trimming and J lost 2 bases; unmatched junction nucleotides: 8. Germline V CDR1 and CDR2: MNHEY, SVGAGI.

This clone was observed a few times. This chain links TRBV6-5 with TRBJ2-7; D may be TRBD2 (6 bases). The germline CDR1 and CDR2 sequences are MNHEY and SVGAGI. V dropped 2 bases and J dropped 2 bases, with 13 bases sitting between them. There are 15 residues in the CDR3. CDR3 coding DNA: TGTGCCAGCAGTTACAGCACAACGGGAGCCTACGAGCAGTACTTC. Protein: CASSYSTTGAYEQYF.

Many counts were recorded for this clone. V is TRBV2 and J is TRBJ1-1, with D hard to call. Trimming pared 7 bases from V and 1 base from J, leaving 10 bases between. CDR1 SNHLY and CDR2 FYNNEI come from the germline V gene. The CDR3 is made up of 13 amino acids. For the CDR3, the DNA is TGTGCCAGCACTCTGGGAGAGAACACTGAAGCTTTCTTT. It codes for CASTLGENTEAFF.

The chain employs TRBV6-5 and TRBJ1-1, with D perhaps matching TRBD1 (5 bases). This CDR3 has 12 residues. Germline CDR1 reads MNHEY; CDR2 reads SVGAGI. Deletions cut 9 bases from V and 11 bases from J, with 19 bases between. CDR3 sequence reads: CASQSSGGTAFF. The DNA of the CDR3 is TGTGCCAGTCAATCCTCCGGGGGTACGGCTTTCTTT.

The chain is built from TRBV3-1 (or the pseudogene TRBV3-2) and TRBJ2-7; 9 positions agree with TRBD1. The CDR3 sequence is 15 residues long. Germline values: CDR1 LGHDT, CDR2 YNNKEL (reference sequence). The V segment lost 4 bases and the J segment 3 bases; nucleotides outside the gene matches: 7. The CDR3 spells CASSRRRDRDYEQYF. CDR3 nucleotide sequence: TGTGCCAGCAGCCGCCGGCGGGACAGGGACTACGAGCAGTACTTC.

CDR3 region: CASSSVPPGTSRNEQFF. In DNA, the CDR3 is TGTGCCAGCAGCTCCGTACCCCCCGGGACTAGCAGAAATGAGCAGTTCTTC. This chain joins TRBV11-3 and TRBJ2-1; TRBD2 aligns across 9 bases. The CDR3 runs 17 residues. V shed 4 bases, J shed 7 bases, and the junction held 14 bases outside the gene matches. Germline-derived CDR1 and CDR2 are SGHNT and YENEEA.

This clone was detected only a few times. Here the CDR3 DNA reads TGTGCCAGCAGCAAATATCGTCCGGGACAGGGGGCTGTCGAGCAGTACTTC. Encoded protein: CASSKYRPGQGAVEQYF. The chain recombines TRBV21-1 with TRBJ2-7; TRBD1 is taken as the D call from the table, unchecked against the DNA. TRBV21-1 is listed as a pseudogene. The CDR3 loop spans 17 amino acids.

The rearrangement uses TRBV28 and TRBJ2-4; no clear D. Trimming removed 5 bases from V and 0 bases from J, with 11 bases in between. This CDR3 has 15 amino acids. Germline loops: CDR1 MDHEN, CDR2 SYDVKM. The CDR3 sequence is CASSGQSLAKNIQYF. The CDR3 DNA reads TGTGCCAGCAGTGGGCAGTCTCTAGCCAAAAACATTCAGTACTTC. Full variable domain (remainder filled in from reference TRBV28 and TRBJ2-4): DVKVTQSSRYLVKRTGEKVFLECVQDMDHENMFWYRQDPGLGLRLIYFSYDVKMKEKGDIPEGYSVSREKKERFSLILESASTNQTSMYLCASSGQSLAKNIQYFGAGTRLSVL.

This chain connects TRBV5-1 to TRBJ2-5; D may be TRBD1 (5 bases). The CDR3 runs 14 residues. V lost 5 bases to trimming and J lost 0 bases, with 11 bases between them. Germline V gene lookup returns CDR1 SGHRS and CDR2 YFSETQ. The CDR3 is CASRGQLNQETQYF. As DNA, the CDR3 is TGCGCCAGCAGGGGGCAGCTCAACCAAGAGACCCAGTACTTC.

This clone was seen just once. This chain links TRBV7-3 with TRBJ1-6; D not resolved. Germline CDR1 SGHTA, CDR2 FQGTGA. The CDR3 is 13 amino acids. V lost 0 bases to trimming and J lost 9 bases, with 6 bases between them. Written as DNA, the CDR3 is TGTGCCAGCAGCTTAACAAGAGGTTCACCCCTCCACTTT. Translating gives CASSLTRGSPLHF.

The rearrangement joins TRBV15 to TRBJ1-2, with 7 bases fitting TRBD1. The CDR3 is made up of 14 amino acids. J was trimmed by 4 bases and V by 3 bases; bases with no gene match: 5. CDR1 LNHNV and CDR2 YYDKDF come from the germline V gene (reference sequence). The CDR3 sequence: CATSSTGDPYGYTF. CDR3 DNA: TGTGCCACCAGCAGTACAGGGGACCCCTATGGCTACACCTTC.

V usage is TRBV28 and J usage is TRBJ2-7, with D possibly matching TRBD1 (5 bases). Deletions cut 6 bases from V and 0 bases from J, with 18 bases between. Germline CDR1 and CDR2: MDHEN and SYDVKM. The CDR3 consists of 16 residues. CDR3 protein: CASRGDRTYSSYEQYF. In DNA form, the CDR3 reads TGTGCCAGCAGAGGGGATCGGACCTATTCCTCCTACGAGCAGTACTTC.

J is TRBJ2-5 and V is TRBV28, with 10 bases that match TRBD1. The CDR3 is made up of 15 amino acids. The germline gives CDR1 MDHEN, CDR2 SYDVKM. The V segment lost 0 bases and the J segment 5 bases; nucleotides outside the gene matches: 3. CDR3 amino acids: CASSLWGDRGETQYF. The CDR3 DNA is TGTGCCAGCAGTTTATGGGGGGACAGGGGTGAGACCCAGTACTTC.

The V and J genes are TRBV6-5 and TRBJ1-6; possible D gene TRBD1, 5 bases. The CDR3 is 16 amino acids. The V gene lost 2 bases and the J gene lost 0 bases, with 8 bases spanning the gap. CDR1 MNHEY and CDR2 SVGAGI come from the germline V gene. CDR3 nucleotide sequence: TGTGCCAGCAGTTACGGGGGAGGCTCCTATAATTCACCCCTCCACTTT. Its protein product is CASSYGGGSYNSPLHF.

The chain combines TRBV20-1 with TRBJ1-2, with no clear D. Germline V gives CDR1 DFQATT, CDR2 SNEGSKA (reference sequence). The CDR3 sequence is 10 residues long. Trimming took off 5 bases at V and 8 bases at J, with 9 bases between the two ends. Here the CDR3 DNA reads TGCAGTGCTTGGAGAGGCGGCTACACCTTC. This sequence encodes CSAWRGGYTF.

The chain uses TRBV11-2 and TRBJ1-1; 8 bases agree with TRBD1. From germline, CDR1 is SGHAT and CDR2 FQNNGV. The V and J ends lost 0 bases and 4 bases, in that order; junction bases with no gene match: 7. The CDR3 is 16 amino acids. CDR3 DNA sequence: TGTGCCAGCAGCTTAGATCCGCAGGGGGCGCGCACTGAAGCTTTCTTT. Translating gives CASSLDPQGARTEAFF.

The V gene is TRBV5-5, the J gene TRBJ2-3, with 9 bases that match TRBD2. The germline V gene encodes CDR1 SGHKS and CDR2 YYEKEE (reference sequence). The CDR3 is 18 residues long. V shed 0 bases and J 5 bases; nucleotides not matched to a gene: 13. The CDR3 spells CASSLAAGGPLGVDTQYF. As DNA, the CDR3 is TGTGCCAGCAGCTTGGCGGCGGGGGGGCCCTTAGGTGTAGATACGCAGTATTTT. Based on the CDR3 plus reference TRBV5-5 and TRBJ2-3, the full variable domain is DAGVTQSPTHLIKTRGQQVTLRCSPISGHKSVSWYQQVLGQGPQFIFQYYEKEERGRGNFPDRFSARQFPNYSSELNVNALLLGDSALYLCASSLAAGGPLGVDTQYFGPGTRLTVL.

The rearrangement uses TRBV18 and TRBJ1-1; 10 positions match TRBD1. Unmatched junction bases numbered 9, after V lost 6 bases and J lost 5 bases. This CDR3 comprises 15 residues. The V gene's germline CDR1 is KGHSH and CDR2 LQKENI. The CDR3 DNA is TGTGCCAGCTCCCACGGGACAGGGGTGGAAACTGAAGCTTTCTTT. It translates to CASSHGTGVETEAFF. Full variable domain (rest looked up from reference TRBV18 and TRBJ1-1): NAGVMQNPRHLVRRRGQEARLRCSPMKGHSHVYWYRQLPEEGLKFMVYLQKENIIDESGMPKERFSAEFPKEGPSILRIQQVVRGDSAAYFCASSHGTGVETEAFFGQGTRLTVV.

The chain employs TRBV28 and TRBJ1-2, with unresolved D. CDR1 is MDHEN and CDR2 is SYDVKM in the germline V gene. CDR3 length: 13 residues. The V and J ends lost 3 bases and 2 bases respectively, with 7 bases between them. CDR3 nucleotides: TGTGCCAGCAGTTTGAGAGGGAACTATGGCTACACCTTC. Residues: CASSLRGNYGYTF.

This clone was picked up one time. The J gene is TRBJ2-1, the V gene TRBV24-1; 10 bases agree with TRBD2. Germline trimming cut 9 bases from V and 7 bases from J; bases unmatched to any gene: 2. The CDR3 extends over 12 amino acids. CDR1 and CDR2 (germline): KGHDR, SFDVKD. CDR3 region: CATQGLANEQFF. CDR3 DNA sequence: TGTGCCACCCAGGGACTAGCGAATGAGCAGTTCTTC.

This chain connects TRBV5-1 to TRBJ2-1; D possibly corresponds to TRBD2 (5 bases). Germline V lookup: CDR1 SGHRS, CDR2 YFSETQ. V dropped 0 bases and J dropped 3 bases, with 7 bases sitting between them. This CDR3 is 14 amino acids long. The CDR3 DNA reads as TGCGCCAGCAGCTTGGCGGGGTTCTACAATGAGCAGTTCTTC. It encodes CASSLAGFYNEQFF.